The 31 T cell receptor beta chains presented below share a single source sample, sequenced in a study of blood T cell repertoires in COVID-19 (dated by TCRdb to the early 2020s). The library was made by the immunoSEQ multiplex PCR assay. TCRdb mirrors the immuneACCESS table, restricted to in-frame sequences. Some clones are absent from its copies; in checked studies, under half trace to an unresolved V gene, and the reason for the others is unknown. The sample profile shows a few hundred thousand clones; about nine tenths of them were found once. Around 8.9% of the sample rests with the top ten. Sequencing used PBMCs or T cells enriched from blood (not recorded which). These receptors were collected from a woman between 18 and 29 years old who had recovered from COVID-19.

The J gene is TRBJ2-3, the V gene TRBV5-1; no reliable D call. This CDR3 is built from 14 residues. The V gene lost 1 base and the J gene lost 6 bases, with 12 bases spanning the gap. Germline V gene data show CDR1 as SGHRS and CDR2 as YFSETQ. CDR3 DNA: TGCGCCAGCAGCTTGAACAACGCCAGGGATACGCAGTATTTT. Translating it yields CASSLNNARDTQYF.

The chain employs TRBV4-2 and TRBJ2-3; a possible D gene is TRBD1 (6 bases). The CDR3 is 17 amino acids. Germline-derived CDR1 and CDR2 are LGHNA and YNFKEQ. The V end lost 0 bases, the J end lost 5 bases, and 18 bases lay between the germline ends. In DNA form, the CDR3 reads TGTGCCAGCAGCCAAGAAGTCCAGGGGACAAGTGGAGATACGCAGTATTTT. As protein: CASSQEVQGTSGDTQYF.

The chain uses TRBV27 and TRBJ1-2; TRBD1 aligns across 7 bases. The CDR3 spans 15 residues. Germline V gene sequence: CDR1 MNHEY, CDR2 SMNVEV (reference sequence). The trim removed 5 bases at V and 1 base at J, leaving 7 bases unmatched. The CDR3 here is CASSRGDSLNYGYTF. CDR3 nucleotides: TGTGCCAGCAGTCGAGGGGACAGTCTTAACTATGGCTACACCTTC.

The gene calls are TRBV28 and TRBJ1-2, with D tentatively TRBD1 (6 bases). Germline CDR1 reads MDHEN; CDR2 reads SYDVKM. CDR3 length equals 14 residues. Deletions cut 9 bases from V and 5 bases from J, with 19 bases between. This chain's CDR3 is CASMNREYRYGYTF. Here the CDR3 DNA reads TGTGCCAGTATGAACAGGGAGTATAGGTATGGCTACACCTTC.

V usage is TRBV25-1 and J usage is TRBJ2-3; 11 nucleotides align to TRBD2. The CDR3 consists of 15 residues. Germline CDR1 and CDR2: MGHDK and SYGVNS. With V trimmed by 4 bases and J by 5 bases, 5 bases remained unmatched. Here the CDR3 reads CASSVPGLAVDTQYF. CDR3 sequence (DNA): TGTGCCAGCAGTGTTCCGGGACTAGCGGTAGATACGCAGTATTTT.

The V call is TRBV7-2, the J call TRBJ2-7, with TRBD1 as a possible D gene (5 bases). V lost 2 bases to trimming and J lost 4 bases, with 15 bases between them. The CDR3 is made up of 15 amino acids. From germline, CDR1 is SGHTA and CDR2 FQGNSA. As DNA, the CDR3 is TGTGCCAGCAGCTTAATGGTAGGGGTAAGTTACGAGCAGTACTTC. Its protein product is CASSLMVGVSYEQYF.

The V gene is TRBV6-2 or TRBV6-3, the J gene TRBJ2-2, with 16 bases identical to TRBD2. The germline gives CDR1 MNHEY, CDR2 SVGEGT. This CDR3 region has 20 residues. The ends lost 3 bases at V and 0 bases at J; junction bases unmatched: 7. CDR3 in DNA: TGTGCCAGCAGTTATCCGGGACTAGCGGGAGGGAGCCCGAACACCGGGGAGCTGTTTTTT. It specifies CASSYPGLAGGSPNTGELFF.

The CDR3 spells CASSLDRAYEQYF. The CDR3 DNA is TGTGCCAGCAGTCTGGACAGGGCCTACGAGCAGTACTTC. The gene calls are TRBV12-3 or TRBV12-4 and TRBJ2-7; 8 positions agree with TRBD1. Germline trimming cut 5 bases from V and 2 bases from J; bases unmatched to any gene: 2. CDR3 length equals 13 residues.

V usage is TRBV9 and J usage is TRBJ2-3; 8 bases agree with TRBD2. V shed 2 bases and J 4 bases; nucleotides not matched to a gene: 3. Germline V gene data show CDR1 as SGDLS and CDR2 as YYNGEE. This CDR3 has 14 amino acids. In nucleotides, the CDR3 is TGTGCCAGCAGCGTCCAGACTAGCGCAGATACGCAGTATTTT. It yields the protein CASSVQTSADTQYF.

This clone was observed a handful of times. The chain carries TRBV7-9 and TRBJ1-5; D uncertain. The CDR3 loop spans 13 amino acids. Germline CDR1 is SEHNR and CDR2 is FQNEAQ (reference sequence). The V gene lost 3 bases and the J gene lost 9 bases, with 12 bases spanning the gap. CDR3 protein: CASSFYEGMPQHF. The CDR3 bases are TGTGCCAGCAGCTTTTACGAGGGAATGCCCCAGCATTTT.

The V call is TRBV3-1 (or the pseudogene TRBV3-2), the J call TRBJ2-1; D uncertain. The germline V gene has CDR1 LGHDT and CDR2 YNNKEL (reference sequence). This CDR3 region has 15 residues. With 5 bases removed from V and 0 bases from J, the gap between germline ends came to 11 bases. This CDR3 reads CASSLLISSYNEQFF. In DNA, the CDR3 is TGTGCCAGCAGCTTACTAATCAGCTCCTACAATGAGCAGTTCTTC.

The V call is TRBV4-1, the J call TRBJ1-3, with D uncertain. V lost 2 bases and J lost 2, with 7 bases in between. Germline-derived CDR1 and CDR2 are MGHRA and YSYEKL. This CDR3 spans 14 amino acids. Written as DNA, the CDR3 is TGCGCCAGCAGCCAATTTGTAGCTGGAAACACCATATATTTT. It specifies CASSQFVAGNTIYF.

The chain couples TRBV4-1 to TRBJ1-6, with D possibly TRBD1 on 5 matching bases. Germline assignment: CDR1 MGHRA and CDR2 YSYEKL. Deletions cut 2 bases from V and 0 bases from J, with 11 bases between. This CDR3 region has 17 residues. CDR3 coding DNA: TGCGCCAGCAGCCAACGCAGCGACAGCTCCTATAATTCACCCCTCCACTTT. This gives the protein CASSQRSDSSYNSPLHF.

The chain recombines TRBV7-2 with TRBJ2-3, with D maybe TRBD2 (6 bases). Deletions cut 6 bases from V and 8 bases from J, with 18 bases between. The CDR3 contains 14 residues. Germline loops: CDR1 SGHTA, CDR2 FQGNSA. The CDR3 region has the DNA TGTGCCAGCAGACAAACCCCCCCGGGGGTTACGCAGTATTTT. It encodes CASRQTPPGVTQYF.

The chain has TRBV19 and TRBJ1-1; maybe TRBD1 (6 bases). This CDR3 has 14 residues. The germline V and J ends were trimmed by 8 bases and 4 bases, with 17 bases remaining between them. Germline values: CDR1 LNHDA, CDR2 SQIVND (reference sequence). The DNA of the CDR3 is TGTGCCAGTCGTGACAGGTTGACCGGCACTGAAGCTTTCTTT. Protein product: CASRDRLTGTEAFF. Full variable domain (outside the CDR3, taken from reference TRBV19 and TRBJ1-1): DGGITQSPKYLFRKEGQNVTLSCEQNLNHDAMYWYRQDPGQGLRLIYYSQIVNDFQKGDIAEGYSVSREKKESFPLTVTSAQKNPTAFYLCASRDRLTGTEAFFGQGTRLTVV.

The rearrangement joins TRBV24-1 to TRBJ1-5; D call uncertain. The CDR3 is 16 amino acids. The germline V gene has CDR1 KGHDR and CDR2 SFDVKD. V shed 3 bases and J shed 8 bases, with 19 bases lying between them. The CDR3 is CATSDGDTYFGEPQHF. CDR3 nucleotide sequence: TGTGCCACCAGTGATGGAGACACCTATTTCGGGGAGCCCCAGCATTTT.

The rearrangement joins TRBV10-3 to TRBJ1-4; 7 bases agree with TRBD1. The length of the CDR3 is 14 residues. Germline CDR1 reads ENHRY; CDR2 reads SYGVKD. Trimming at V came to 11 bases and at J to 3 bases, leaving 9 bases not matched to a gene. The CDR3 loop reads CASKEGAANEKLFF. CDR3 coding DNA: TGTGCCTCCAAAGAGGGGGCGGCTAATGAAAAACTGTTTTTT.

This chain joins TRBV10-3 and TRBJ2-7; 11 positions match TRBD2. The CDR3 has 15 amino acids. Germline V gene data show CDR1 as ENHRY and CDR2 as SYGVKD. V trimming: 3 bases; J trimming: 0 bases; junction bases outside the gene matches: 1. The CDR3 coding sequence is TGTGCCATCAGTGAACTAGCGGGAGTCTCCTACGAGCAGTACTTC. It yields the protein CAISELAGVSYEQYF.

This chain links TRBV25-1 with TRBJ1-1; maybe TRBD1 (6 bases). This CDR3 is built from 15 residues. CDR1 is MGHDK, CDR2 SYGVNS, per germline. V shed 5 bases and J shed 0 bases, with 13 bases lying between them. The CDR3 DNA is TGTGCCAGCAGTAAGACAGGAATCTTGAACACTGAAGCTTTCTTT. Amino acid sequence: CASSKTGILNTEAFF.

The chain links TRBV9 to TRBJ2-3, with 8 nucleotides matching TRBD2. The CDR3 length is 15 residues. Trimming cost V 0 bases and J 3 bases; bases outside gene matches: 3. The V gene's germline CDR1 is SGDLS and CDR2 YYNGEE. CDR3 residues: CASSVAGGQTDTQYF. CDR3 sequence (DNA): TGTGCCAGCAGCGTAGCGGGAGGGCAAACAGATACGCAGTATTTT.

This chain connects TRBV7-6 to TRBJ2-3; TRBD2 matches 7 bases. CDR1 is SGHVS and CDR2 is FNYEAQ in the germline V gene. The CDR3 spans 15 residues. V shed 0 bases and J 6 bases; nucleotides not matched to a gene: 6. CDR3 sequence: CASSLAFSGWDTQYF. CDR3 in DNA: TGTGCCAGCAGCTTAGCGTTTAGCGGGTGGGATACGCAGTATTTT. Using reference TRBV7-6 and TRBJ2-3 for the parts outside the CDR3, the full variable domain is GAGVSQSPRYKVTKRGQDVALRCDPISGHVSLYWYRQALGQGPEFLTYFNYEAQQDKSGLPNDRFSAERPEGSISTLTIQRTEQRDSAMYRCASSLAFSGWDTQYFGPGTRLTVL.

The V and J genes are TRBV7-2 and TRBJ2-7; TRBD1 aligns across 8 bases. The germline CDR1 and CDR2 sequences are SGHTA and FQGNSA. There are 14 residues in the CDR3. V shed 5 bases and J 6 bases; nucleotides not matched to a gene: 9. CDR3 sequence (DNA): TGTGCCAGCAGCCCTCAGGGGCAGGGGGCCGAGCAGTACTTC. This sequence encodes CASSPQGQGAEQYF.

V gene TRBV18 combines with J gene TRBJ1-1; 8 bases match TRBD1. Germline values: CDR1 KGHSH, CDR2 LQKENI. V dropped 1 base and J dropped 5; count of bases not matched to a gene: 6. The CDR3 is 15 residues long. The CDR3 DNA reads TGTGCCAGCTCACCACAGACAGGGGTAAGGACTGAAGCTTTCTTT. Protein product: CASSPQTGVRTEAFF.

This chain connects TRBV6-2 or TRBV6-3 to TRBJ1-5; TRBD1 matches 7 bases. Germline values: CDR1 MNHEY, CDR2 SVGEGT. This CDR3 spans 14 amino acids. Trimming at V came to 6 bases and at J to 6 bases, leaving 8 bases not matched to a gene. In DNA form, the CDR3 reads TGTGCCAGCAGCGTAACAGGGGCCTTTCAGCCCCAGCATTTT. Encoded protein: CASSVTGAFQPQHF.

V gene TRBV7-2 combines with J gene TRBJ1-6, with D perhaps TRBD1 (5 bases). The CDR3 consists of 14 residues. CDR1 and CDR2 (germline): SGHTA, FQGNSA. The V gene lost 3 bases and the J gene lost 6 bases, with 9 bases spanning the gap. CDR3 loop: CASSLGGTNSPLHF. The DNA for the CDR3 is TGTGCCAGCAGCTTGGGGGGTACTAATTCACCCCTCCACTTT.

The chain has TRBV7-3 and TRBJ1-2, with TRBD1 matching 8 bases. CDR3 length: 15 residues. V trimming: 5 bases; J trimming: 3 bases; junction bases outside the gene matches: 8. Germline CDR1 SGHTA, CDR2 FQGTGA. The CDR3 DNA sequence: TGTGCCAGCAGCCCCGGGACAGGCGGGGACTATGGCTACACCTTC. Protein: CASSPGTGGDYGYTF.

The chain recombines TRBV28 with TRBJ1-5; D not certain. Germline V gene lookup returns CDR1 MDHEN and CDR2 SYDVKM. The CDR3 has 15 residues. Trimming shortened V by 1 base and J by 2 bases, and 9 bases separated the two germline ends. The CDR3 protein is CASSLSGEGNQPQHF. The DNA of the CDR3 is TGTGCCAGCAGTTTATCTGGGGAGGGCAATCAGCCCCAGCATTTT.

This chain links TRBV9 with TRBJ1-2; possibly TRBD1 for D (5 bases). This CDR3 region has 14 residues. V was pared by 0 bases and J by 4 bases, with 10 bases between. Germline CDR1 reads SGDLS; CDR2 reads YYNGEE. The CDR3 DNA reads as TGTGCCAGCAGCGTAGAGGGGAAGCGCTATGGCTACACCTTC. Protein: CASSVEGKRYGYTF.

The chain uses TRBV19 and TRBJ2-3, with 8 nucleotides matching TRBD2. Per the germline V gene, CDR1 is LNHDA and CDR2 is SQIVND (reference sequence). The CDR3 covers 13 residues. The V and J ends lost 4 bases and 4 bases, in that order; junction bases with no gene match: 1. CDR3 in DNA: TGTGCCAGTAGTAGCGGGGGGCCAGATACGCAGTATTTT. It specifies CASSSGGPDTQYF.

This clone has more than one count but fewer than ten. The gene calls are TRBV28 and TRBJ2-7, with D possibly being TRBD1 (5 bases). Germline lookup yields CDR1 MDHEN and CDR2 SYDVKM. The CDR3 is made up of 12 amino acids. The V end was cut by 7 bases, the J end by 2 bases, with 9 bases between. The CDR3 here is CASTDTTYEQYF. Here the CDR3 DNA reads TGTGCCAGCACGGACACGACCTACGAGCAGTACTTC.

The chain couples TRBV7-3 to TRBJ2-2; a weak D match, TRBD2 (6 bases). The CDR3 spans 15 residues. V lost 1 base and J 7 bases, leaving 13 bases between the germline ends. Germline CDR1 SGHTA, CDR2 FQGTGA. This CDR3 reads CASSLRAGGDGELFF. As DNA, the CDR3 is TGTGCCAGCAGCTTAAGAGCCGGGGGTGACGGGGAGCTGTTTTTT.